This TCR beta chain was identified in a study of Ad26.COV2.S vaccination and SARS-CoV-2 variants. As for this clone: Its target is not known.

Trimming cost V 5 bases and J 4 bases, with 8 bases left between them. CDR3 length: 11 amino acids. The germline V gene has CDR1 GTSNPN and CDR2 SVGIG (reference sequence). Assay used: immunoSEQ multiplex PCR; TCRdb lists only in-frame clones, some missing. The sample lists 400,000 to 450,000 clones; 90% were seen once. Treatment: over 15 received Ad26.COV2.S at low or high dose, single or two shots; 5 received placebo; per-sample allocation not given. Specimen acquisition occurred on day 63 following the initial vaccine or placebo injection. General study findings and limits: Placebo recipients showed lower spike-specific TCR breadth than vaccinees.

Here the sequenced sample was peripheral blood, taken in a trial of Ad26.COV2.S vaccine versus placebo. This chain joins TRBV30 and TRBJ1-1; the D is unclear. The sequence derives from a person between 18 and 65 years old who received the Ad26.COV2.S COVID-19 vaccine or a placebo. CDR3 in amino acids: CAWDGLTEAFF. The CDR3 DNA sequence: TGTGCCTGGGACGGACTCACTGAAGCTTTCTTT.